This T cell receptor beta chain emerged from a study of cytomegalovirus exposure and HLA in healthy donors (dated by TCRdb to the late 2010s). About the study as a whole: An earlier analysis of some 600 of the donors reported about 280 Gb of sequence data and 95 million to 130 million unique TCR beta sequences obtained from 150 million to 200 million T cells. Roughly 310 gigabases of sequencing data and tens of millions of unique TCR sequences were included in an early release covering roughly 600 HLA-typed donors. The genetic ancestry cluster associated with self-reported Caucasian donors included roughly 84% of the 300 to 450 genotyped donors. The study was designed to test whether signatures of past pathogen exposure could be identified by cataloging public T cell receptors. Using immunosequencing, the study profiled T cell repertoires from 666 subjects and related those repertoires to cytomegalovirus serostatus. A separate validation cohort of roughly 130 different subjects was used in addition to the 666-subject first cohort. To predict cytomegalovirus infection status, the study combined high-throughput TCR immunosequencing, statistical association of individual TCRs with disease status, and machine learning. To study patterns of TCR occurrence, a later analysis re-analyzed previously published TCR beta repertoires from 700 or so donors and added high-resolution HLA genotyping. Rather than using new phenotypic data, the later analysis identified candidate immune exposures from TCR beta sequences and from how often those sequences occurred across donors. An earlier analysis of around 540 of the donors applied high-throughput TCR beta sequencing to assess whether each TCR beta V gene segment acted as functional or pseudogenic. Alongside the repertoire data, information on donor age, sex, ethnicity and CMV serostatus was compiled. A later genetic analysis took genome-wide SNP genotypes for about 55% of the 666 donors and used that subset as a discovery cohort. All discovery cohort repertoires had been generated using a single sequencing platform. Class I and class II HLA loci were covered by the typing at four-digit resolution. Typing coverage differed by locus: A, B, C, DRB1 and DQB1 were typed in about 620-630 donors, DQA1 in roughly 500, DPA1 in around 580, and DPB1 in 400 to 490. Several DR-DQ haplotypes were handled as single units for association and clustering because linkage in the cohort was strong. On average, roughly 240,000 unique TCR beta nucleotide sequences were sequenced per donor among roughly 430 genotyped donors of the cohort, with about 17% of those sequences being non-productive.

Deletion took 4 bases off V and 4 bases off J, with a span of 17 bases between the germline ends. Per the germline V gene, SGHRS is the CDR1 and YFSETQ is the CDR2. The CDR3 holds 15 amino acids from the cysteine to the phenylalanine. Just CDR3 DNA is preserved here, 45 bases in frame from base 1. Here is what the overall study found, with its caveats: A further reported finding was that TCR beta sequences accurately predicted the HLA-A and HLA-B alleles for most subjects in the first cohort. When HLA alleles, especially DR and DQ, strongly co-occurred, TCR associations were difficult to assign to individual alleles. According to the authors, the approach could potentially be generalized to other disease states and immunological phenotypes. In a later analysis, the rate of TCR association differed among HLA loci, with DRB1 alleles having the most associated TCRs and HLA-C alleles having the fewest. According to a later analysis, parvovirus B19, influenza, CMV and Epstein-Barr virus appeared linked to several top co-occurrence clusters. A later genetic analysis associated a missense DCLRE1C variant with V-gene and J-gene trimming of TCR beta chains, and an independent cohort replicated the association. Sequencing depth was assumed to be roughly uniform across donors in the presence/absence analyses, though that assumption may not hold. A later analysis associated 16,951 TCR beta sequences with specific HLA alleles at a false discovery rate of 0.05. The cohort was sequenced for TCR beta chains only, and without alpha or paired-chain data the features that could be detected were limited. For the cohort, immune exposure information was limited to CMV serostatus. A few of the identified cytomegalovirus-associated TCR beta chains were confirmed in vitro to be specific for cytomegalovirus antigens. A total of 150 to 200 TCR beta chains were listed by the study as associated with cytomegalovirus. Because HLA typing was unavailable for some donors at each locus, only the typed subset was used in association tests. Correlated functional status among segregating V segments might be attributable to linkage disequilibrium, but an unknown experimental factor could not be ruled out. A group of highly shared sequence variants was considered likely to be a technical artifact of the sequencing pipeline. A later analysis found that most CMV-associated TCR beta chains appeared HLA-restricted, with HLA associations seemingly driven largely by CMV exposure. In an earlier analysis of around 600 of the donors, most TCR beta V segments appeared in productive rearrangements about 87% or about 30% of the time, broadly matching IMGT annotations. Across donors, most TCR sequences were observed very rarely, whereas some public TCRs were present in many individuals. In both the original and validation cohorts, the classifier was reported to diagnose cytomegalovirus status with high specificity and sensitivity. Compared with the roughly 670-donor mean, donors in an Asian-associated ancestry cluster had fewer N-insertions in productive TCRs, according to a later genetic analysis. Because the 87-base-pair reads could not distinguish some IMGT-functional V segments, including TRBV6-2 and TRBV6-3, those segments were excluded. In a later analysis, HLA-associated TCR beta chains showed more clonal expansion and lower generation probabilities than non-associated chains that were equally common. Approximately 16 rarely observed V segments, including chromosome 9 orphons, were excluded from the earlier analysis of about 610 of the donors because counts were too low.

The cohort comprised some 680 healthy bone marrow donors. Cohort members were all nominally healthy when sampled, although unrecorded immune exposures were likely present. The donor was CMV seronegative and was included in the group of a few hundred seronegative cohort members. A peripheral blood sample was collected from each donor, and TCR beta sequencing was performed on peripheral blood mononuclear cells. The Qiagen DNeasy Blood Extraction Kit was used to extract genomic DNA from the blood cell samples. The protocol used for the library was the immunoSEQ multiplex PCR assay. For the multiplex PCR, a mixture combining 60 forward primers for TCR Vbeta segments and 13 reverse primers for TCR Jbeta segments was used. A multiplex PCR assay on genomic DNA amplified the CDR3 region of rearranged TCR beta genes. Amplified TCR beta libraries were sequenced as 87-base-pair reads on the Illumina HiSeq System. The paper's data handling went like this. A later analysis tallied around 82 million unique TCR beta chains across the 666 repertoires, and 10 million to 11 million of those chains were shared by two or more donors. Raw reads were error-corrected and collapsed into unique sequences by a nearest-neighbor algorithm in which closely related sequences were merged to remove PCR and sequencing errors. To assign V, D and J gene segments, CDR3 sequences were aligned to IMGT reference sequences. For a sequence to be retained, a match of at least six nucleotides was required to both a V gene segment and a J gene segment. Rearrangements were classified as productive when the CDR3 lacked stop codons and remained in frame with V and J, and all other rearrangements were classified as non-productive. Following IMGT convention, CDR3 was defined as the stretch from the second conserved V-encoded cysteine up to the conserved J-encoded phenylalanine. The earlier analysis of 587 of the donors excluded sequences that lacked an unambiguous match to a single V gene segment. In an earlier analysis of a few hundred of the donors, V segments were called functional above 56.7% productive rearrangements and were called segregating when the between-donor standard deviation exceeded 5%. A statistical classification framework was built to diagnose cytomegalovirus status from the catalog of TCR beta chain sequences. In a later analysis, TCR nucleotide sequences were compared against IMGT/GENE-DB human TR gene sequences so that V and J genes could be assigned. The TCRdist pipeline was used in a later analysis to assign CDR3 sequences and most-parsimonious VDJ recombination scenarios. In a later analysis, each TCR beta chain was defined by its CDR3 amino acid sequence together with its V-gene family, and reads without a unique V-gene family were excluded. As a way to deal with suspected cross-contamination and a sequencing artifact, a later analysis dropped 592 nucleotide sequences that were highly shared and had low generation probability. In a later analysis, a clonal expansion index was calculated for each public chain from normalized within-repertoire ranks of inferred template counts. A later analysis computed generation probabilities with a VDJ recombination model fitted to out-of-frame rearrangements, and checked the results against IGoR. In a later analysis, TCR-TCR, TCR-HLA and TCR-CMV co-occurrence was scored with hypergeometric tests, and a repertoire-size bias correction was applied to TCR pairs. In a later analysis, false discovery rates were estimated by permuting HLA or CMV assignments 20 times. In a later analysis, co-occurring TCRs were grouped using DBSCAN, and TCRdist sequence similarity was added for clustering within HLA-allele-positive subsets. Repertoires with fewer than 30,000 or more than 120,000 public chains, plus five repertoires with anomalous nucleotide sharing, were excluded from co-occurrence clustering. Entries here come from immuneACCESS through TCRdb and include only in-frame sequences with V and J called. Some clones fail to appear in such tables; in the studies checked, an unresolved V gene covers under half of the shortfall, and the cause of the remainder is unknown. That table gives V, J and clone size, and the DNA gave D and trimming. For this sample the table gives 160,000 or so clones, of which roughly 75% were detected only once. The biggest ten clones account for under 7.5% of the sample.

In regard to this clone: No cognate antigen has been identified for it. Nothing much larger sits one base from this clone, and base qualities are not available.

This TCR derives from a man aged 35 to 55 in good health and CMV-seronegative. The chain is assembled from TRBV5-1 and TRBJ1-2; the D gene is perhaps TRBD1, on 6 matching bases. Sample: PBMCs. This receptor has the CDR3 CASSLTGTRTYGYTF. The bases are TGCGCCAGCAGCCTAACCGGGACACGGACCTATGGCTACACCTTC.